The 19 T cell receptor beta chains below all came from one sample that was sequenced in a study of blood T cell repertoires in COVID-19. Assay used: immunoSEQ multiplex PCR; TCRdb lists only in-frame clones, some missing. The sample has 45,000 to 55,000 clones, roughly 91% seen once. The sample was peripheral blood. These receptor sequences come from a man aged 45 to 65 with active COVID-19.

The chain combines TRBV5-1 with TRBJ2-1; 12 nucleotides match TRBD2. Trimming removed 5 bases from V and 1 base from J; junction bases left unmatched: 1. This CDR3 spans 15 amino acids. CDR1 SGHRS and CDR2 YFSETQ come from the germline V gene. This CDR3 reads CASRGLAGSYNEQFF. CDR3 nucleotide sequence: TGCGCCAGCAGGGGACTAGCGGGTTCCTACAATGAGCAGTTCTTC.

The rearrangement joins TRBV15 to TRBJ2-2; 8 bases fit TRBD1. The CDR3 runs to 16 residues. V lost 4 bases to trimming and J lost 1 base; unmatched junction nucleotides: 5. The germline V gene has CDR1 LNHNV and CDR2 YYDKDF (reference sequence). In DNA, the CDR3 is TGTGCCACCAGCACAAGGACAGGGATGAACACCGGGGAGCTGTTTTTT. Translated: CATSTRTGMNTGELFF.

The CDR3 loop is CASSSTGISNQPQHF. In nucleotides, the CDR3 is TGTGCCAGTAGCTCGACAGGGATTAGCAATCAGCCCCAGCATTTT. This sequence joins TRBV19 and TRBJ1-5; 7 bases map to TRBD1. V lost 6 bases and J lost 0; bases outside the gene matches: 5. Germline V lookup: CDR1 LNHDA, CDR2 SQIVND (reference sequence). CDR3 length equals 15 residues.

By share, this clone counts as medium-sized. V gene TRBV7-3 combines with J gene TRBJ2-3; D gene ambiguous. The CDR3 totals 13 residues. Looked up from germline, CDR1 is SGHTA and CDR2 is FQGTGA. V dropped 1 base and J dropped 3 bases, with 5 bases sitting between them. Here the CDR3 reads CASSLIRTDTQYF. As DNA, the CDR3 is TGTGCCAGCAGCTTAATCCGGACAGATACGCAGTATTTT.

The chain links TRBV2 to TRBJ1-4, with D perhaps matching TRBD1 (5 bases). The ends were cut back, 3 bases at V and 2 bases at J, with 10 bases in the middle. CDR3 length: 15 residues. Germline V gene lookup returns CDR1 SNHLY and CDR2 FYNNEI. In DNA form, the CDR3 reads TGTGCCAGCAGTGATGTTCCAGGGACTAATGAAAAACTGTTTTTT. This encodes CASSDVPGTNEKLFF.

The rearrangement links TRBV7-2 to TRBJ2-3; 9 nucleotides align to TRBD2. Germline CDR1 SGHTA, CDR2 FQGNSA. V gave up 0 bases and J gave up 5 bases; unmatched junction bases: 3. The CDR3 extends over 15 amino acids. The chain's CDR3 is CASSLAGLALDTQYF. CDR3 nucleotides: TGTGCCAGCAGCTTAGCCGGACTAGCGCTAGATACGCAGTATTTT.

The chain joins TRBV20-1 to TRBJ2-4; no definite D call. The CDR3 has 10 residues. In germline, CDR1 is DFQATT, CDR2 SNEGSKA (reference sequence). V was cut by 7 bases and J by 5 bases, with 6 bases left in between. The CDR3 DNA is TGCAGTGTTCGAGAAAACATTCAGTACTTC. It translates to CSVRENIQYF.

In this sample, this clone turned up a few times. The chain joins TRBV6-4 to TRBJ2-3, with 13 bases that match TRBD2. CDR3 size: 18 residues. After removal of 5 bases from V and 4 bases from J, the junction contained 12 bases not matched to a gene. Germline CDR1 MRHNA, CDR2 SNTAGT. In DNA, the CDR3 is TGTGCCAGCAGTCCCACTAGCGGGGGGGCCCGCCAAGCAGATACGCAGTATTTT. This encodes CASSPTSGGARQADTQYF.

J is TRBJ2-2 and V is TRBV7-9; no firm D call. Germline lookup yields CDR1 SEHNR and CDR2 FQNEAQ (reference sequence). The ends were cut back, 5 bases at V and 6 bases at J, with 16 bases in the middle. CDR3 length equals 15 residues. The CDR3 nucleotides read TGTGCCAGCAGCCCGGGTGACGGTGTGGCCGGGGAGCTGTTTTTT. This codes for CASSPGDGVAGELFF.

The chain uses TRBV5-8 and TRBJ1-6; D might be TRBD1 (6 bases). V was cut by 0 bases and J by 10 bases, with 8 bases left in between. The germline gives CDR1 SGHTS, CDR2 YDEGEE. This CDR3 is 13 amino acids long. CDR3 in amino acids: CASSLERGSPLHF. In nucleotides, the CDR3 is TGTGCCAGCAGCTTGGAGAGGGGGTCACCCCTCCACTTT.

The gene calls are TRBV19 and TRBJ2-7, with D hard to call. Germline CDR1 and CDR2: LNHDA and SQIVND (reference sequence). CDR3 length: 12 amino acids. Between the trimmed V and J ends, which lost 5 bases and 1 base, there was a span of 6 bases. The CDR3 region has the DNA TGTGCCAGTAGTTCGCGGTCCTACGAGCAGTACTTC. This translates into CASSSRSYEQYF.

CDR3 residues: CASSLWTGANYGYTF. The CDR3 DNA follows: TGTGCCAGCAGCTTATGGACAGGAGCTAACTATGGCTACACCTTC. The rearrangement links TRBV7-9 to TRBJ1-2, with 7 bases lining up with TRBD1. With 2 bases clipped from V and 0 bases from J, the junction kept 3 bases outside the gene matches. The CDR3 runs 15 residues. Looked up from germline, CDR1 is SEHNR and CDR2 is FQNEAQ (reference sequence).

As regards this clone: This sample also contains other DNA sequences that code for the same CDR3. The chain couples TRBV18 to TRBJ2-5; 8 positions agree with TRBD2. J gave up 5 bases and V 2 bases, and 1 base lay outside the gene matches. The germline gives CDR1 KGHSH, CDR2 LQKENI. The CDR3 is made up of 13 amino acids. The DNA for the CDR3 is TGTGCCAGCTCACCAGCGGGGGGCGAGACCCAGTACTTC. Its protein product is CASSPAGGETQYF.

The rearrangement uses TRBV5-6 and TRBJ2-2; 9 bases are shared with TRBD1. The V gene's germline CDR1 is SGHDT and CDR2 YYEEEE. This CDR3 comprises 14 residues. V lost 4 bases to trimming and J lost 4 bases; unmatched junction nucleotides: 2. The CDR3 sequence is CASSIQGATGELFF. The CDR3 DNA sequence: TGTGCCAGCAGCATACAGGGGGCCACCGGGGAGCTGTTTTTT.

The rearrangement joins TRBV20-1 to TRBJ1-6, with a possible D match to TRBD1 (5 bases). CDR1 is DFQATT, CDR2 SNEGSKA, per germline (reference sequence). This CDR3 contains 11 residues. Between the trimmed V and J ends, which lost 6 bases and 7 bases, there was a span of 7 bases. CDR3 bases: TGCAGTGCGCGGGGGAATTCACCCCTCCACTTT. Protein sequence: CSARGNSPLHF.

V usage is TRBV2 and J usage is TRBJ1-1; the D is unclear. Germline V gene data show CDR1 as SNHLY and CDR2 as FYNNEI. Trimming left V 7 bases short and J 0 bases short, with 15 bases between. The CDR3 is 15 residues long. The CDR3, as DNA: TGTGCCAGCAAGGTTTCGGAGGTACTGAACACTGAAGCTTTCTTT. Protein product: CASKVSEVLNTEAFF.

This rearrangement joins TRBV5-5 to TRBJ1-3; no clear D gene. CDR1 SGHKS and CDR2 YYEKEE come from the germline V gene (reference sequence). The CDR3 runs 15 residues. V was trimmed by 1 base and J by 8 bases, leaving 16 bases between them. The CDR3 protein is CASSLTPRRYDTIYF. CDR3 in DNA: TGTGCCAGCAGCTTGACTCCCCGCCGCTACGACACCATATATTTT.

The J gene is TRBJ2-2, the V gene TRBV19; TRBD2 is a possible D gene (5 bases). The CDR3 is 14 residues long. V lost 6 bases to trimming and J lost 11 bases, with 19 bases between them. Germline values: CDR1 LNHDA, CDR2 SQIVND (reference sequence). The CDR3 region has the DNA TGTGCCAGTAGCATAACGGGCGTCCGGGGAGAGCTGTTTTTT. Translating gives CASSITGVRGELFF.

The chain has TRBV4-3 and TRBJ2-2; D uncertain. Trimming took off 1 base at V and 3 bases at J, with 12 bases between the two ends. The CDR3 covers 16 residues. Germline assignment: CDR1 LGHNA and CDR2 YSLEER. DNA for the CDR3: TGCGCCAGCAGCCAAGGAATACGCGAGGACACCGGGGAGCTGTTTTTT. Protein sequence: CASSQGIREDTGELFF.